Shown below are 6 T cell receptor beta chains from a single sample sequenced in a study of identical twins. TCRdb passed the 5' RACE reads through MiXCR, listing each CDR3 protein once. The sample contains hundreds of thousands of distinct CDR3 sequences, around 5.7% of which appear only once. Sequencing input: naive T cells sorted from blood. These receptors were obtained from a man younger than 35 in good health.

This clonotype has ten or more counts. This rearrangement joins TRBV27 to TRBJ2-3, with TRBD2 identical over 9 bases. Trimming at V came to 5 bases and at J to 7 bases, leaving 10 bases not matched to a gene. Germline V gene data show CDR1 as MNHEY and CDR2 as SMNVEV (reference sequence). The CDR3 length is 15 residues. This CDR3 is CASSPPGLAMHTQYF. The CDR3 DNA reads TGTGCCAGCAGTCCACCGGGACTAGCTATGCATACGCAGTATTTT.

The chain couples TRBV5-1 to TRBJ2-5; D remains unclear. Germline assignment: CDR1 SGHRS and CDR2 YFSETQ. CDR3 length: 14 residues. The V end lost 7 bases, the J end lost 5 bases, and 18 bases lay between the germline ends. DNA for the CDR3: TGCGCCAGCTCCCCCTTTAGCATCACGGAGACCCAGTACTTC. Amino acids: CASSPFSITETQYF.

There are many counts of this clonotype. This rearrangement joins TRBV5-1 to TRBJ2-3; the D gene is possibly TRBD1 (6 bases). CDR1 and CDR2 from the germline V gene are SGHRS and YFSETQ. This CDR3 comprises 16 residues. Trimming removed 4 bases from V and 4 bases from J, with 19 bases in between. CDR3 amino acids: CASSLFRQASSDTQYF. As DNA, the CDR3 is TGCGCCAGCAGCCTATTCCGACAGGCCAGCTCAGATACGCAGTATTTT.

This clonotype was found many times. The chain joins TRBV5-1 to TRBJ2-1, with D perhaps matching TRBD1 or TRBD2 (6 bases each). Trimming cost V 4 bases and J 7 bases, with 12 bases left between them. CDR3 length: 13 residues. Germline CDR1 reads SGHRS; CDR2 reads YFSETQ. The CDR3 is CASSTSGANEQFF. The CDR3 bases are TGCGCCAGCAGCACCTCGGGGGCGAATGAGCAGTTCTTC.

There are many counts of this clonotype. V usage is TRBV13 and J usage is TRBJ2-1; 7 bases are a match to TRBD2. Germline loops: CDR1 PRHDT, CDR2 FYEKMQ (reference sequence). The CDR3 sequence is 15 residues long. V gave up 5 bases and J gave up 5 bases; unmatched junction bases: 9. The DNA for the CDR3 is TGTGCCAGCAGCGGACTAGTTTCCCTTAACAATGAGCAGTTCTTC. This sequence encodes CASSGLVSLNNEQFF.

This clonotype was seen ten or more times. The genes are TRBV29-1 and TRBJ2-7; D uncertain. Between the trimmed V and J ends, which lost 5 bases and 2 bases, there was a span of 7 bases. Germline V gives CDR1 SQVTM, CDR2 ANQGSEA. The CDR3 loop spans 11 amino acids. The CDR3 DNA sequence: TGCAGCGTTTTAGACGCCTACGAGCAGTACTTC. This translates into CSVLDAYEQYF.